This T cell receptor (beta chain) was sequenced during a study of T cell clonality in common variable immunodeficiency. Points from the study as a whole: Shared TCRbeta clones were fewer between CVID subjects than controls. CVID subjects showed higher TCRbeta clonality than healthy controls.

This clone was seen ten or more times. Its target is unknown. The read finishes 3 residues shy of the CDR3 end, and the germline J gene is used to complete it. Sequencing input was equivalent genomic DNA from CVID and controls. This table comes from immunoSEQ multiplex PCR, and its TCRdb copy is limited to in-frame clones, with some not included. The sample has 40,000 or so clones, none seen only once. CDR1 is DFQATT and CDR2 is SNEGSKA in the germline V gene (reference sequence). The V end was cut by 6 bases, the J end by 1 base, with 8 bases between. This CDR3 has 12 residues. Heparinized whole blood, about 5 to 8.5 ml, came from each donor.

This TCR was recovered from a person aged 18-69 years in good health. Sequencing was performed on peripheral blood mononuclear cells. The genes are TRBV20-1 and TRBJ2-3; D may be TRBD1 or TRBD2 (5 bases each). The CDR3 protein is CSAQGGTDTQYF. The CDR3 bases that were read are TGCAGTGCGCAGGGAGGCACAGATACG.